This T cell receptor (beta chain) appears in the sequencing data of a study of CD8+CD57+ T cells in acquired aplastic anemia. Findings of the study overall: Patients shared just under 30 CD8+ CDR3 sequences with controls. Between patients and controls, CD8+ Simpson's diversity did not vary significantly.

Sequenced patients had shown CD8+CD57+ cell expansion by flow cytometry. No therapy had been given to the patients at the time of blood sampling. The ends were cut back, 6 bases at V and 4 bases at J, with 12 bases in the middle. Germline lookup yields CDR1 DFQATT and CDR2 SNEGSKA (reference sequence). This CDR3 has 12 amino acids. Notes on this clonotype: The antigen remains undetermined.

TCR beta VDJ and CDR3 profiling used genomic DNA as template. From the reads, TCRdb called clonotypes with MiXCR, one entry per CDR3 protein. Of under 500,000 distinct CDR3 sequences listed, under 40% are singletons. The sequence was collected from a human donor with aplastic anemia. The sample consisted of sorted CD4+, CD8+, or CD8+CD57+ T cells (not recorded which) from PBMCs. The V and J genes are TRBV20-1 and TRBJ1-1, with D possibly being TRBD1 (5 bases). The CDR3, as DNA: TGCAGTGCCAGGTGGGGGTCCACTGAAGCTTTCTTT. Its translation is CSARWGSTEAFF.